This T cell receptor (beta chain) was obtained from a study of CD8 T cells in Susac syndrome. Reverse transcription used about 0.45 to 1 ug RNA and random hexamers. Coverage of TCR beta CDR3 amplification by immunoSEQ multiplex PCR extended to 54 Vbeta and 13 Jbeta. TCRdb called the immunoSEQ multiplex PCR reads again in MiXCR, with one record for every CDR3 protein. The data hold 95,000 to 150,000 distinct CDR3 sequences, with 90% to 95% observed a single time. This CDR3 region has 10 residues. CDR1 and CDR2 from the germline V gene are SQVTM and ANQGSEA. V lost 6 bases and J lost 5, with 4 bases in between.

The source of this sequence is a human donor with multiple sclerosis. The chain is built from TRBV29-1 and TRBJ2-2; D is unresolved. Sequenced material: CD8+ T cells from PBMCs. The CDR3 nucleotides are TGCAGCGTGGGAACCGGGGAGCTGTTTTTT. Translated, it gives CSVGTGELFF.